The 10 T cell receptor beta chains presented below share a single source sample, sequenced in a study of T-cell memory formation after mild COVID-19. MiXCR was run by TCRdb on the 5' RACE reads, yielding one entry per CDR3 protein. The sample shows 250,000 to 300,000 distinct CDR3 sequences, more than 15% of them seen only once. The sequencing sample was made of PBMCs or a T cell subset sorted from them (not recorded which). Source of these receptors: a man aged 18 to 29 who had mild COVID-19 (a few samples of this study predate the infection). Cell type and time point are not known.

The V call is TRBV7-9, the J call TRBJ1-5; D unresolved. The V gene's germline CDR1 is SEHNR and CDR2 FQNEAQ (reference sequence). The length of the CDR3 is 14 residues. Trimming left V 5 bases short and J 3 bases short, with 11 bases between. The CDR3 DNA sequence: TGTGCCAGCAGCACTTTTGGTTCCAATCAGCCCCAGCATTTT. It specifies CASSTFGSNQPQHF. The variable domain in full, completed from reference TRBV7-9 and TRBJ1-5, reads DTGVSQNPRHKITKRGQNVTFRCDPISEHNRLYWYRQTLGQGPEFLTYFQNEAQLEKSRLLSDRFSAERPKGSFSTLEIQRTEQGDSAMYLCASSTFGSNQPQHFGDGTRLSIL.

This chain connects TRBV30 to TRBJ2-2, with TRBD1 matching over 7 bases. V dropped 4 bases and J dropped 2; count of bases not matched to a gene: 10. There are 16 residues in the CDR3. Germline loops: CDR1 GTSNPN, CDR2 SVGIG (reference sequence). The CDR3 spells CAWIPRRGPNTGELFF. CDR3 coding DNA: TGTGCCTGGATCCCAAGAAGGGGGCCAAACACCGGGGAGCTGTTTTTT.

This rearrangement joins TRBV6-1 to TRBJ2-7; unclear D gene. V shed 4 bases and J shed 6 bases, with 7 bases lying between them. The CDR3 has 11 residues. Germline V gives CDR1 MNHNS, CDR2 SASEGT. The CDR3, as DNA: TGTGCCAGCAGTGTCCTTTCCGAGCAGTACGTC. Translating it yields CASSVLSEQYV.

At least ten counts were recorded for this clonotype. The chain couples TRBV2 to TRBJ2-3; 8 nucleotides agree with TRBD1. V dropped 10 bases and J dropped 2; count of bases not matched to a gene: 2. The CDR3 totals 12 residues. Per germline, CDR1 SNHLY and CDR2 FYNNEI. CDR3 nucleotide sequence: TGTGCCACGGACAGGGACACAGATACGCAGTATTTT. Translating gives CATDRDTDTQYF. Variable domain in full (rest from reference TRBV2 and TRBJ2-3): EPEVTQTPSHQVTQMGQEVILRCVPISNHLYFYWYRQILGQKVEFLVSFYNNEISEKSEIFDDQFSVERPDGSNFTLKIRSTKLEDSAMYFCATDRDTDTQYFGPGTRLTVL.

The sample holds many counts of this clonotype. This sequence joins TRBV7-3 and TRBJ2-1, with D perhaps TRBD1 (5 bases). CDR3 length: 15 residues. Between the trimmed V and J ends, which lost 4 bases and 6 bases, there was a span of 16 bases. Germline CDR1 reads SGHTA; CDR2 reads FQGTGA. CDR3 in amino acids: CASSSRQGRINEQFF. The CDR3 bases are TGTGCCAGCAGCTCCCGGCAGGGCAGAATCAATGAGCAGTTCTTC. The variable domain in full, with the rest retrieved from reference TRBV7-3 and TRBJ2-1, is GAGVSQTPSNKVTEKGKYVELRCDPISGHTALYWYRQSLGQGPEFLIYFQGTGAADDSGLPNDRFFAVRPEGSVSTLKIQRTERGDSAVYLCASSSRQGRINEQFFGPGTRLTVL.

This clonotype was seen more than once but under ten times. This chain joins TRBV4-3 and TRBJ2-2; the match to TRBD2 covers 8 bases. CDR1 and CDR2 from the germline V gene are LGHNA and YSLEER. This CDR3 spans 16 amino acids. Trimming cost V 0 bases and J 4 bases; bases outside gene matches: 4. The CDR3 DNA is TGCGCCAGCAGCCAAGACGGACTAGCAGGCACCGGGGAGCTGTTTTTT. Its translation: CASSQDGLAGTGELFF.

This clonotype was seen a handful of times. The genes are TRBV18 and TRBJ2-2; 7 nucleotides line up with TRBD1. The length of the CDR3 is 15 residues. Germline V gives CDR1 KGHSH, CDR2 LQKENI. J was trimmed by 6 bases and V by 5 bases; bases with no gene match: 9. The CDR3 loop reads CASSISTGFAGELFF. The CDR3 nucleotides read TGTGCCAGCTCAATCTCGACAGGGTTCGCCGGGGAGCTGTTTTTT.

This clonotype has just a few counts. CDR3 DNA sequence: TGTGCCAGCAGCCCACTAGCTGCTTCCTACAATGAGCAGTTCTTC. This codes for CASSPLAASYNEQFF. The V and J genes are TRBV7-2 and TRBJ2-1; tentatively, D is TRBD2 (6 bases). The V end lost 5 bases, the J end lost 1 base, and 12 bases lay between the germline ends. CDR1 is SGHTA, CDR2 FQGNSA, per germline. The CDR3 has 15 residues.

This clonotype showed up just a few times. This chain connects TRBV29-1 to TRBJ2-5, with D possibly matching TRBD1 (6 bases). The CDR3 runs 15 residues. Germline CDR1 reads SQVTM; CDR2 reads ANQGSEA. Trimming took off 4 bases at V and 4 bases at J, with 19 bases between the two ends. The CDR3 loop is CSVGPGLGQLETQYF. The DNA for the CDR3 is TGCAGCGTTGGGCCCGGGCTTGGACAGTTAGAGACCCAGTACTTC.

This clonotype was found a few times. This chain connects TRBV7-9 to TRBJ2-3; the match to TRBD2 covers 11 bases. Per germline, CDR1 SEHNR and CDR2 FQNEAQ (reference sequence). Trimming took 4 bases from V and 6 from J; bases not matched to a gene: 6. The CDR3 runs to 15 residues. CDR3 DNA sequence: TGTGCCAGCAGCTGGAATAGCGGGGGGGCGGATACGCAGTATTTT. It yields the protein CASSWNSGGADTQYF.